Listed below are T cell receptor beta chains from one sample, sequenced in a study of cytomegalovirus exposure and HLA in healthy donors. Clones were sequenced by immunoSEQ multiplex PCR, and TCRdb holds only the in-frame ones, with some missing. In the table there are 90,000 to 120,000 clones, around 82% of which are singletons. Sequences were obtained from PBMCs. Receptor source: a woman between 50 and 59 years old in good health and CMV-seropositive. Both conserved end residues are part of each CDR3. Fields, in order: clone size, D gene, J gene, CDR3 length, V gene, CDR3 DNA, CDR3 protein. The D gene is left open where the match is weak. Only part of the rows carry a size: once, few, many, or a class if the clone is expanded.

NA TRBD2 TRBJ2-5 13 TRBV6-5 TGTGCCAGCAGCCCTACTAGCGTAGAGACCCAGTACTTC CASSPTSVETQYF
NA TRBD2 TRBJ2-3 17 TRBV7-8 TGTGCCAGCAGCTCGACCCGACTAGCGGGGGACACAGATACGCAGTATTTT CASSSTRLAGDTDTQYF
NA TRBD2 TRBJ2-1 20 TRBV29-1 TGCAGCGCCAGCCGGGGACTAGCGGGGTCGAAGACCCCTCAGGACAATGAGCAGTTCTTC CSASRGLAGSKTPQDNEQFF
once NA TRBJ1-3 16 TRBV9 TGTGCCAGCAGCGTAGGCCCGGGTTTTTCCGGAAACACCATATATTTT CASSVGPGFSGNTIYF
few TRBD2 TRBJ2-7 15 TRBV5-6 TGTGCCAGCAGCTTGGTGGCTAGCGGGGCCTACGAGCAGTACTTC CASSLVASGAYEQYF
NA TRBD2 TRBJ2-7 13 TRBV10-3 TGTGCCACCATTAGCGGGAGGGGCTACGAGCAGTACTTC CATISGRGYEQYF
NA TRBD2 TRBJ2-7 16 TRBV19 TGTGCCAGTAGTATACAGGGGACTAGCGGGGGCTACGAGCAGTACTTC CASSIQGTSGGYEQYF
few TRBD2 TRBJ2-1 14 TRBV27 TGTGCCAGCTACAGACTAGCGGGAGGTATCGAGCAGTTCTTC CASYRLAGGIEQFF
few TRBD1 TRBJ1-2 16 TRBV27 TGTGCCAGCAGTTTACAATCGCGGACAGGGATCAATGGCTACACCTTC CASSLQSRTGINGYTF
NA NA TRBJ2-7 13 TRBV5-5 TGTGCCAGCAGCTTGGAACACCTCTACGAGCAGTACTTC CASSLEHLYEQYF
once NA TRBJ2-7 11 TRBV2 TGTGCCACCTATGAGGTCTACGAGCAGTACTTC CATYEVYEQYF
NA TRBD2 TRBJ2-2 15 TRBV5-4 TGTGCCAGCAGCCCCCCTAGCGGGAGAACCGGGGAGCTGTTTTTT CASSPPSGRTGELFF
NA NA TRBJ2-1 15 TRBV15 TGTGCCACCAGCAGAAACTTTGCCCTAGTAGGCGAGCAGTTCTTC CATSRNFALVGEQFF
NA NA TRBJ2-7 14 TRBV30 TGTGCCTGGAAATCAGGGTTTCCCCCCTACGAGCAGTACTTC CAWKSGFPPYEQYF
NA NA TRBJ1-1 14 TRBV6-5 TGTGCCAGCAGTGATGAGGGATCGGGCACTGAAGCTTTCTTT CASSDEGSGTEAFF
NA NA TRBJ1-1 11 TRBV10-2 TGCGCCAGCGGCCCGAACACTGAAGCTTTCTTT CASGPNTEAFF
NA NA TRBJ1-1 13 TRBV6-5 TGTGCCAGCAGAGTGGCAGAGAACACTGAAGCTTTCTTT CASRVAENTEAFF
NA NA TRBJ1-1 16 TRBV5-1 TGCGCCAGCAGCTTGGTAGGTCGGCGGCCGAACACTGAAGCTTTCTTT CASSLVGRRPNTEAFF
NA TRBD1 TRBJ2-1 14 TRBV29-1 TGCAGCGTGTCGGACAGGGCCTCCTACAATGAGCAGTTCTTC CSVSDRASYNEQFF
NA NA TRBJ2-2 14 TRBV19 TGTGCCAGTAGTCCTCCAGCGAACACCGGGGAGCTGTTTTTT CASSPPANTGELFF
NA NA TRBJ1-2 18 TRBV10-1 TGCGCCAGCAGTGGTGGGGGCTTCGAGAATCCGGTGGACTATGGCTACACCTTC CASSGGGFENPVDYGYTF
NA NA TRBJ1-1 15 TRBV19 TGTGCCTGCAACGACCCGAGAATACAGGGCACTGAAGCTTTCTTT CACNDPRIQGTEAFF
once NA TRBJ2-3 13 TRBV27 TGTGCCAGCAGCGAGCTCCCCACAGATACGCAGTATTTT CASSELPTDTQYF
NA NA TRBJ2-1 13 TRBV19 TGTGCCAGTAGCTTCCTTATGTACAATGAGCAGTTCTTC CASSFLMYNEQFF
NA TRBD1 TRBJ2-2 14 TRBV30 TGTGCCTGGAGACAGGGGGCGAGCACCGGGGAGCTGTTTTTT CAWRQGASTGELFF
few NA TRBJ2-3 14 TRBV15 TGTGCCACCAGCAGAGAGGCTGGGAGGGGGACGCAGTATTTT CATSREAGRGTQYF
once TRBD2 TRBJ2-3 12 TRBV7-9 TGTTCCAGCAGCTTAGCGGGGGGAACGCAGTATTTT CSSSLAGGTQYF
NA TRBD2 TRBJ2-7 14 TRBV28 TGTGCCAGCGCCCTTACCGGGACTAGAGGAGAGCAGTACTTC CASALTGTRGEQYF
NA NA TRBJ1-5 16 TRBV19 TGTGCCAGTAGTGCTTTCCTTGGACAGTCTGATCAGCCCCAGCATTTT CASSAFLGQSDQPQHF
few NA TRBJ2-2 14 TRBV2 TGTGCCAGCAGCCTGCTGAGGCGAGACGGGGAGCTGTTTTTT CASSLLRRDGELFF
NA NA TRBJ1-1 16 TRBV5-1 TGCGCCAGCAGCTTAAAAACCGGACAGTCGAACACTGAAGCTTTCTTT CASSLKTGQSNTEAFF
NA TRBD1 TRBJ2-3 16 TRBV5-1 TGCGCCAGCAGCCCTTACAGGGACAGGGTGACGGATACGCAGTATTTT CASSPYRDRVTDTQYF
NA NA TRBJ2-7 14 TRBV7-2 TGTGCCAGCAGCTTGGTAGGGGGTTCCTACGAGCAGTACTTC CASSLVGGSYEQYF
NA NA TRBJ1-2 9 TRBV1 TGCACCCTAGTCGGTGGCTACACCTTC CTLVGGYTF
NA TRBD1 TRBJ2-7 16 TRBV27 TGTGCCAGCAGTTTGACCTGGGACAGGGTAGCCTACGAGCAGTACTTC CASSLTWDRVAYEQYF
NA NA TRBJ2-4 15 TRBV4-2 TGTGCCAGCAGCCAAGAAGGGGGAGCCAAAAACATTCAGTACTTC CASSQEGGAKNIQYF
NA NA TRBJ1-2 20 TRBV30 TGTGCCTGGAGCCACGCCTTGGGGTCCGGGATCACCAAAGGAGCCTATGGCTACACCTTC CAWSHALGSGITKGAYGYTF
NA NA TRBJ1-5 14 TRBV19 TGTGCCAGTAGTAACGGAGGGGGCAATCAGCCCCAGCATTTT CASSNGGGNQPQHF